This T cell receptor (beta chain) derives from a study of blood T cell repertoires in COVID-19. Study as a whole: Samples taken during acute and convalescent COVID-19 were collected in the United States, Italy and Spain. Sources were T cells, B-cell-depleted T cells, or PBMCs; the material itself was cDNA or gDNA.

CDR1 is LNHDA, CDR2 SQIVND, per germline (reference sequence). This CDR3 region has 15 residues. V lost 5 bases and J lost 1; bases outside the gene matches: 3. In the authors' workflow: Researchers report that nucleated cell counts were estimated from reference gene primer amplification. Data came from immunoSEQ multiplex PCR; TCRdb stores just in-frame clones and leaves some out. V and J calls and clone size are those listed in that table; D and trimming were worked out from the DNA. The sample holds about 320,000 clones; about 82% are singletons and the top ten take around 7.8%. V and J are TRBV19 and TRBJ1-5; 9 bases fit TRBD1. Sequencing input: peripheral blood. This clonotype was obtained from a human donor in a cohort sampled during active COVID-19. CDR3 sequence: CASSLGTGSNQPQHF. In nucleotides, the CDR3 is TGTGCCAGTAGTTTGGGGACAGGGAGCAATCAGCCCCAGCATTTT.